Below are 5 T cell receptor beta chains sequenced from a single sample in a study of CXCR3-negative and CXCR3-positive naive CD8 T cells. Preparation of TRB cDNA libraries relied on 5' RACE carrying UMI labels. TCRdb reprocessed the 5' RACE reads and stores each CDR3 protein as one record, lacking DNA. The record lists 70,000 to 95,000 distinct CDR3 sequences, of which the ten most abundant hold 1.6%. The sequencing input was naive CXCR3- CD8+ T cells from blood. Subset described: CD45RO-CCR7+CD27+CD95- naive CD8+ T cells lacking CXCR3 (TNR3-). The receptors come from a human donor in good health. Some clones in this sample may be carry-over from other donors' samples.

This chain connects TRBV7-9 to TRBJ2-7; TCRdb's assignment of TRBD1 cannot be checked, as there is no DNA. CDR1 and CDR2 (germline): SEHNR, FQNEAQ (reference sequence). This CDR3 contains 17 residues. The CDR3 sequence: CASSLLQETAAGNEQYF.

The gene calls are TRBV28 and TRBJ1-1; the TRBD1 assignment by TCRdb is unverifiable without DNA. CDR3 size: 15 residues. CDR1 is MDHEN and CDR2 is SYDVKM in the germline V gene. CDR3: CASSPVGVMNTEAFF.

The chain combines TRBV11-2 with TRBJ2-1; TCRdb picks TRBD1, but there is no DNA to check that call. The CDR3 is 15 residues long. In germline, CDR1 is SGHAT, CDR2 FQNNGV. CDR3 protein: CASTLEGGSYNEQFF.

This sequence joins TRBV5-6 and TRBJ2-1; there is no DNA to check the TCRdb D call of TRBD1. The CDR3 has 13 residues. Germline V gives CDR1 SGHDT, CDR2 YYEEEE. CDR3 amino acids: CASSSTGYNEQFF. Based on the CDR3 plus reference TRBV5-6 and TRBJ2-1, the full variable domain is DAGVTQSPTHLIKTRGQQVTLRCSPKSGHDTVSWYQQALGQGPQFIFQYYEEEERQRGNFPDRFSGHQFPNYSSELNVNALLLGDSALYLCASSSTGYNEQFFGPGTRLTVL.

The gene calls are TRBV29-1 and TRBJ2-3; as DNA is missing, the TRBD1 call by TCRdb cannot be tested. The CDR3 is 14 amino acids. CDR1 is SQVTM, CDR2 ANQGSEA, per germline. The CDR3 loop is CSVPGGLAADTQYF.